This TCR beta chain was retrieved from a study of response to subunit inactivated influenza vaccine. To note about this clonotype: Its antigen is unknown.

MiXCR, applied by TCRdb to the RT-PCR reads, yields one record per CDR3 protein. The top ten clones hold roughly 13% of a sample with fewer than 650,000 distinct CDR3 sequences, approximately 13% of them seen once. Overall study results and limits: The study's authors posited that every seasonal influenza vaccination enlists few new T cells.

CDR3 length: 13 residues. With 4 bases removed from V and 4 bases from J, the gap between germline ends came to 8 bases. CDR1 is SEHNR, CDR2 FQNEAQ, per germline (reference sequence). Sequencing was performed on PBMCs from blood, taken around seven weeks after vaccination. The sequence came from a man in his fifties who received an inactivated influenza vaccine. This rearrangement joins TRBV7-9 to TRBJ2-1, with D tentatively TRBD1 (5 bases). For the CDR3, the DNA is TGTGCCAGCAGCTCAGGGTTTTACAATGAGCAGTTCTTC. It codes for CASSSGFYNEQFF.